This TCR beta chain is from a study of blood T cell repertoires in COVID-19. TCRdb's copy holds only in-frame clones and misses some; the assay was immunoSEQ multiplex PCR. Of about 120,000 clones detected, 85% to 90% appear once; the ten largest clones hold 3.8%. V was trimmed by 4 bases and J by 2 bases, leaving 12 bases between them. The CDR3 is made up of 15 amino acids. The germline V gene has CDR1 KGHSH and CDR2 LQKENI. The sample comprised peripheral blood. The source of this sequence is a woman in her sixties or seventies with COVID-19, enrolled during active disease. The V gene is TRBV18, the J gene TRBJ1-5; TRBD1 might be the D (6 bases). Here the CDR3 reads CASSLQGVGNQPQHF. The DNA of the CDR3 is TGTGCCAGCTCACTACAGGGAGTCGGCAATCAGCCCCAGCATTTT.